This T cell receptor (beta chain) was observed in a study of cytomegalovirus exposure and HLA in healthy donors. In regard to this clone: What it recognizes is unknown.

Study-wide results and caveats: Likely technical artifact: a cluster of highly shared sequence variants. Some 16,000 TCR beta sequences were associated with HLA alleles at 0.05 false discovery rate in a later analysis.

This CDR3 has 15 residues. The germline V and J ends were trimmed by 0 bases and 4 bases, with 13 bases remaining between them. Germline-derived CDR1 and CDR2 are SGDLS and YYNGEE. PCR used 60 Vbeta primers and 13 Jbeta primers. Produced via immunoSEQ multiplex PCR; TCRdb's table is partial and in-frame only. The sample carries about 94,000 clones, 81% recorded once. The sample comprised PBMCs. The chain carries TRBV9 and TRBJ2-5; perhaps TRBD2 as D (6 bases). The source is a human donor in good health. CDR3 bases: TGTGCCAGCAGCGTAGGGGGGTGGGGAGGAGAGACCCAGTACTTC. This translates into CASSVGGWGGETQYF.